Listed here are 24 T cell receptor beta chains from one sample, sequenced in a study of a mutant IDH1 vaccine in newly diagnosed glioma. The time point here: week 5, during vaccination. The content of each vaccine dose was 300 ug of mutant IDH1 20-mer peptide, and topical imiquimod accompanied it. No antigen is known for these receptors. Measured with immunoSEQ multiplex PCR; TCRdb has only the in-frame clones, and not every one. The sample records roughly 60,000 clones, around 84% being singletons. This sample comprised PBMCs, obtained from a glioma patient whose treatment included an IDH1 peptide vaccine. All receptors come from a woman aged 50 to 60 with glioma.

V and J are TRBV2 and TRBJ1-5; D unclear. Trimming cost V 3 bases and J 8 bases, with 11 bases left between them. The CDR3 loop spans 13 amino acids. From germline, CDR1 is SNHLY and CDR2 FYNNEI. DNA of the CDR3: TGTGCCAGCAGTGAGGAGGTAGGAGAGCCCCAGCATTTT. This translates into CASSEEVGEPQHF.

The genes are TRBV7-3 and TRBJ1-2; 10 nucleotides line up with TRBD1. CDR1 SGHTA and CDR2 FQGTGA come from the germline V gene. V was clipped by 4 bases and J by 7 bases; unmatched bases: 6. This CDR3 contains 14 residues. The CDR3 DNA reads TGTGCCAGCAGCTCGGGGACAGGGGAAAGTGGCTACACCTTC. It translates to CASSSGTGESGYTF.

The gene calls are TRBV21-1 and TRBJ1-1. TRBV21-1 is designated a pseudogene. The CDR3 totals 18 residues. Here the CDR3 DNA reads TGTGCCAGCAGCAAAGGAGTCGGGGCAGGGCCAGGAAACACTGAAGCTTTCTTT. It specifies CASSKGVGAGPGNTEAFF.

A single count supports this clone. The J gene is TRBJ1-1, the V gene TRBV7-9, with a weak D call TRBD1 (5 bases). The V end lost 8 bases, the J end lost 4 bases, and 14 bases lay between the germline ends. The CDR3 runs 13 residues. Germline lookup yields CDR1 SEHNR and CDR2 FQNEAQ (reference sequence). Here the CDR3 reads CASETWGSTEAFF. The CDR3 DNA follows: TGTGCCAGCGAGACCTGGGGGAGCACTGAAGCTTTCTTT.

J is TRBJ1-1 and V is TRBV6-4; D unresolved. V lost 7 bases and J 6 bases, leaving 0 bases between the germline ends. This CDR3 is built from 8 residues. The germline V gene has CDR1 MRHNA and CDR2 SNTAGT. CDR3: CASTEAFF. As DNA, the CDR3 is TGTGCCAGCACTGAAGCTTTCTTT.

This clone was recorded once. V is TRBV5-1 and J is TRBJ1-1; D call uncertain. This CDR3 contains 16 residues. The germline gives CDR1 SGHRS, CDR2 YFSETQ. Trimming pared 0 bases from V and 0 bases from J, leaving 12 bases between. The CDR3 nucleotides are TGCGCCAGCAGCTTGGAGCCAGCCACTTTGAACACTGAAGCTTTCTTT. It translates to CASSLEPATLNTEAFF.

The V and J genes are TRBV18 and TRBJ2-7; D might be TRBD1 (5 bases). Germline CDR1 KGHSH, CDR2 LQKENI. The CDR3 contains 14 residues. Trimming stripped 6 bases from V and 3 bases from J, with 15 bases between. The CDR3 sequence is CASSQRAGIYEQYF. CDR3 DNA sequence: TGTGCCAGCTCCCAACGAGCAGGGATCTACGAGCAGTACTTC. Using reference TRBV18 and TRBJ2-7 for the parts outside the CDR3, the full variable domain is NAGVMQNPRHLVRRRGQEARLRCSPMKGHSHVYWYRQLPEEGLKFMVYLQKENIIDESGMPKERFSAEFPKEGPSILRIQQVVRGDSAAYFCASSQRAGIYEQYFGPGTRLTVT.

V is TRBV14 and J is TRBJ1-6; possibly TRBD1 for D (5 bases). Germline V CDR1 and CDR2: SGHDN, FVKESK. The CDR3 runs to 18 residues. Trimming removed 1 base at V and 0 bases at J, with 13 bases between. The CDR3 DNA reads TGTGCCAGCAGCCAAGTGATCGGGGGATTCTCCTATAATTCACCCCTCCACTTT. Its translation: CASSQVIGGFSYNSPLHF.

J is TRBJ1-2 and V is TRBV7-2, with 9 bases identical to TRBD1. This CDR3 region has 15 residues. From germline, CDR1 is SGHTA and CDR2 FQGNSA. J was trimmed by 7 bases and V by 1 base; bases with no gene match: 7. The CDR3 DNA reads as TGTGCCAGCAGCTTAGGGGGGGACAGGGAGGGTGGCTACACCTTC. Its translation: CASSLGGDREGGYTF.

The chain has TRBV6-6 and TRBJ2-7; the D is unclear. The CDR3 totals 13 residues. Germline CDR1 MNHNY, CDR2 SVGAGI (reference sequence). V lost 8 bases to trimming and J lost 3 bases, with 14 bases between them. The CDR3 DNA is TGTGCCAGCGGCTTAGGACCGATCTACGAGCAGTACTTC. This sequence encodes CASGLGPIYEQYF.

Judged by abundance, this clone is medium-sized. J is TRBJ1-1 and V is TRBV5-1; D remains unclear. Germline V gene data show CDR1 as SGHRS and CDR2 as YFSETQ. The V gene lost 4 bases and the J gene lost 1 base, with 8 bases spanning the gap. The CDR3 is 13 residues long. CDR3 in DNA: TGCGCCAGCAGCCCCCTCCCGAACACTGAAGCTTTCTTT. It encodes CASSPLPNTEAFF.

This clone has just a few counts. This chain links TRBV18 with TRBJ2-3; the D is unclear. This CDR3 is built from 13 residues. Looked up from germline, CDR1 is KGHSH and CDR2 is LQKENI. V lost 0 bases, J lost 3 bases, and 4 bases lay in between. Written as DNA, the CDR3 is TGTGCCAGCTCACCACCGATAACAGATACGCAGTATTTT. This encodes CASSPPITDTQYF.

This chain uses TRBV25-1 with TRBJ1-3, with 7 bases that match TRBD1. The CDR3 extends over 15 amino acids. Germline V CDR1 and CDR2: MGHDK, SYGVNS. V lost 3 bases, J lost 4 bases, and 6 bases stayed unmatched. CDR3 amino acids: CASSETQGGGNTIYF. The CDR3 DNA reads TGTGCCAGCAGTGAGACGCAGGGGGGAGGAAACACCATATATTTT.

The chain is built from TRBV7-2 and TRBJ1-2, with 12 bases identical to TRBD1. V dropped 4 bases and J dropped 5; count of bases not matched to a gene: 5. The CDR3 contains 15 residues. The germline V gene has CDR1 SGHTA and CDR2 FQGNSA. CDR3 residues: CASSSRDRGLYGYTF. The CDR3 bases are TGTGCCAGCAGCTCCCGGGACAGGGGGCTGTATGGCTACACCTTC.

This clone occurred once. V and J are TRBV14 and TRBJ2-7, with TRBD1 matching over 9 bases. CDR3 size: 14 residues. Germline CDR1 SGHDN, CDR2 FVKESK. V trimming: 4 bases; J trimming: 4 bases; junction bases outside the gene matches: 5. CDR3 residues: CASSPGQGSYEQYF. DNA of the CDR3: TGTGCCAGCAGCCCGGGACAGGGAAGTTACGAGCAGTACTTC.

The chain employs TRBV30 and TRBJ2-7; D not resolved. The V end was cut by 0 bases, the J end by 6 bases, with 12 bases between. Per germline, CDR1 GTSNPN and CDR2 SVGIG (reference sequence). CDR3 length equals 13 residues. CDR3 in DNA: TGTGCCTGGAGTGTTGCCCTCACCCGCGAGCAGTACTTC. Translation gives CAWSVALTREQYF. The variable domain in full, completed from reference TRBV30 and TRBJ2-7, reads SQTIHQWPATLVQPVGSPLSLECTVEGTSNPNLYWYRQAAGRGLQLLFYSVGIGQISSEVPQNLSASRPQDRQFILSSKKLLLSDSGFYLCAWSVALTREQYFGPGTRLTVT.

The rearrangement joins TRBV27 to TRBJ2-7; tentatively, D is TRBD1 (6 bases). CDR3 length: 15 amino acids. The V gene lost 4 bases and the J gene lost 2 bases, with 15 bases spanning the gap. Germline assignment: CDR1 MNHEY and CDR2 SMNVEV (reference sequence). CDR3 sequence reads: CASSSHRDNPYEQYF. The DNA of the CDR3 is TGTGCCAGCAGTTCCCACCGGGACAACCCCTACGAGCAGTACTTC.

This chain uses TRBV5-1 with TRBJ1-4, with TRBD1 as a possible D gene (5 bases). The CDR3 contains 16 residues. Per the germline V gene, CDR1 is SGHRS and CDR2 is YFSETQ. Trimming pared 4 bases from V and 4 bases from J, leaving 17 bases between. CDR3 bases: TGCGCCAGCAGCCTGGGGGGGATCGGAGGTAATGAAAAACTGTTTTTT. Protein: CASSLGGIGGNEKLFF.

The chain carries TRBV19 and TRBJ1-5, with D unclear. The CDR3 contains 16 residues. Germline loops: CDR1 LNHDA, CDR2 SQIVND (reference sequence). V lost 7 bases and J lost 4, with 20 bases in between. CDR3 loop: CASTVDGVGGNQPQHF. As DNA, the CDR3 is TGTGCCAGTACCGTGGATGGGGTAGGAGGAAATCAGCCCCAGCATTTT.

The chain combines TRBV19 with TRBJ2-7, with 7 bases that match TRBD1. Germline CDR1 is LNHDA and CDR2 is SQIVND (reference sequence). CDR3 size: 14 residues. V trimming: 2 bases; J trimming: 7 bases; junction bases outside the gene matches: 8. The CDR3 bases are TGTGCCAGTAGTATACTCCCGGCCAGGGGGGAGCAGTACTTC. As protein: CASSILPARGEQYF.

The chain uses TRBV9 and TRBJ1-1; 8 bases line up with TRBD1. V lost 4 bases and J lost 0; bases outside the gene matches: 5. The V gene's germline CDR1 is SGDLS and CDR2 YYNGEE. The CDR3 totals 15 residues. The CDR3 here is CASSTRTGLNTEAFF. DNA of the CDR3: TGTGCCAGCAGCACCCGGACAGGGTTGAACACTGAAGCTTTCTTT.

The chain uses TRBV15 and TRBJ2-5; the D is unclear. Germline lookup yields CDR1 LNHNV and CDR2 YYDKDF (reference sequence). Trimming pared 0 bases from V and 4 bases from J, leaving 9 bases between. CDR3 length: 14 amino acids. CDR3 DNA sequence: TGTGCCACCAGCAGAGAGGCTAGTGCAGAGACCCAGTACTTC. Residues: CATSREASAETQYF.

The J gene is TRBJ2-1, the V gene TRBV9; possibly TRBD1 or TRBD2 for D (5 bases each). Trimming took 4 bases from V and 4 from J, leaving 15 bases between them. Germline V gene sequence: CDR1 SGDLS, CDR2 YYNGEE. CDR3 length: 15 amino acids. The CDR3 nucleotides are TGTGCCAGCAGCCTGGGACGGGGTGGGTACAATGAGCAGTTCTTC. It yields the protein CASSLGRGGYNEQFF.

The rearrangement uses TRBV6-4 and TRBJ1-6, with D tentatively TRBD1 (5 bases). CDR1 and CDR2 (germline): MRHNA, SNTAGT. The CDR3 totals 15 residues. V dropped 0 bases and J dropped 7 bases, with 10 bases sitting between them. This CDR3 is CASSDSAGKNSPLHF. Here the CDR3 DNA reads TGTGCCAGCAGTGACTCCGCAGGGAAGAATTCACCCCTCCACTTT.